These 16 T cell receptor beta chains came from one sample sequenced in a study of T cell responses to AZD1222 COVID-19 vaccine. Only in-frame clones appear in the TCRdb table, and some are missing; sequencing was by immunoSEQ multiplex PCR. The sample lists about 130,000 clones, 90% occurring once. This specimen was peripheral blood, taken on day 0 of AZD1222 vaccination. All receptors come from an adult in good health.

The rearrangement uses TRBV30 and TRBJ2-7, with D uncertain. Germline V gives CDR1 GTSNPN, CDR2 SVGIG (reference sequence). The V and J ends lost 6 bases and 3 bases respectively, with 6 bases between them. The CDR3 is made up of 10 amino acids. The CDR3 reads CACQDYEQYF. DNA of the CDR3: TGTGCCTGCCAGGACTACGAGCAGTACTTC.

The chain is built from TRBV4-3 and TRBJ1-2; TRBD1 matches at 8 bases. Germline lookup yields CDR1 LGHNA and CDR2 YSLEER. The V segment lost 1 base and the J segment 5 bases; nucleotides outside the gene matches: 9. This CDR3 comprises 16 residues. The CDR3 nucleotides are TGCGCCAGCAGCCAAGTTGGGCAGGGGGCGAGGTATGGCTACACCTTC. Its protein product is CASSQVGQGARYGYTF.

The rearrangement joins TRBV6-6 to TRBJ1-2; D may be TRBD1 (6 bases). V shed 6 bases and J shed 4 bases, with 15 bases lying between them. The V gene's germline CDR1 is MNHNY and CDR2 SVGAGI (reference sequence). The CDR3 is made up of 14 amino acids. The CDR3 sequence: CASRTPMDSYGYTF. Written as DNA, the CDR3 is TGTGCCAGCAGGACCCCCATGGACAGCTATGGCTACACCTTC.

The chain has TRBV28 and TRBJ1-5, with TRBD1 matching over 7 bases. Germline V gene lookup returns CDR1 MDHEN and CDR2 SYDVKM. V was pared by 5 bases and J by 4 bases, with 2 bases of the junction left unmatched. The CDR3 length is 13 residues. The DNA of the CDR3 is TGTGCCAGCAGTGCACAGGGGAATCAGCCCCAGCATTTT. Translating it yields CASSAQGNQPQHF.

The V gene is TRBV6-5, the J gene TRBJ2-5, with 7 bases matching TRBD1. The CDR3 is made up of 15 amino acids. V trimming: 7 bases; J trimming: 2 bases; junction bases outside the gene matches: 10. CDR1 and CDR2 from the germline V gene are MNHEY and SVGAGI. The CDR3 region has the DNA TGTGCCAGCACCAGATTTCTGGGACAGCAAGAGACCCAGTACTTC. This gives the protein CASTRFLGQQETQYF.

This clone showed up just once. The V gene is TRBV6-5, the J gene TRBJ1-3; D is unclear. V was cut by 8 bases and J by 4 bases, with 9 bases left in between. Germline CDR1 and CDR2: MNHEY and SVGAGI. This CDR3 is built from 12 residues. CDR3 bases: TGTGCCAGCGGGAGGCTCGGAAACACCATATATTTT. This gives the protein CASGRLGNTIYF.

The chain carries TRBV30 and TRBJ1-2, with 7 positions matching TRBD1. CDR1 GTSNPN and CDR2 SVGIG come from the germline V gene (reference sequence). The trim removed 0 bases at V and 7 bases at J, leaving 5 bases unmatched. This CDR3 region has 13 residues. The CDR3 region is CAWSVVGTVGYTF. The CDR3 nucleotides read TGTGCCTGGAGTGTGGTCGGGACAGTTGGCTACACCTTC.

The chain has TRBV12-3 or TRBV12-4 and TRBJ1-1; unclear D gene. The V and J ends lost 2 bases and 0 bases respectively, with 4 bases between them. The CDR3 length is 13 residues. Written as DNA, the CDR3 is TGTGCCAGCAGTTTAATGGTGAACACTGAAGCTTTCTTT. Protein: CASSLMVNTEAFF.

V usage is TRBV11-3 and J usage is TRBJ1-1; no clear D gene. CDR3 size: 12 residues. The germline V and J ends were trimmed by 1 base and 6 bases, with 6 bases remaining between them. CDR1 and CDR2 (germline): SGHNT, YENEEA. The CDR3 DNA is TGTGCCAGCAGCTTAGGCTCGGCTGAAGCTTTCTTT. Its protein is CASSLGSAEAFF.

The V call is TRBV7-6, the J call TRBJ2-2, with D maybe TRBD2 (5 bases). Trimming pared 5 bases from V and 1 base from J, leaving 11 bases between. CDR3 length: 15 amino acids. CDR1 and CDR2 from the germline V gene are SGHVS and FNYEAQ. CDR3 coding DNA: TGTGCCAGCAGCCCGGGAAGGATGAACACCGGGGAGCTGTTTTTT. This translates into CASSPGRMNTGELFF.

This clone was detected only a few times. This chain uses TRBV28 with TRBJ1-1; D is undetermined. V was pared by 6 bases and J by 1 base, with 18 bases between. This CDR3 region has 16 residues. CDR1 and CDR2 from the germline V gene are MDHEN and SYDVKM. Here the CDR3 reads CASRPTEALTNTEAFF. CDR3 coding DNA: TGTGCCAGCAGACCGACGGAGGCACTTACGAACACTGAAGCTTTCTTT.

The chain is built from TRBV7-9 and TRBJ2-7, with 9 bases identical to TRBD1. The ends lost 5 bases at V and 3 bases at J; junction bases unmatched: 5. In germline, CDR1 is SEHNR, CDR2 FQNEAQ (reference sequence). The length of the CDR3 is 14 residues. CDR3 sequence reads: CASSDRDRVYEQYF. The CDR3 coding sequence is TGTGCCAGCAGCGACCGGGACAGGGTCTACGAGCAGTACTTC.

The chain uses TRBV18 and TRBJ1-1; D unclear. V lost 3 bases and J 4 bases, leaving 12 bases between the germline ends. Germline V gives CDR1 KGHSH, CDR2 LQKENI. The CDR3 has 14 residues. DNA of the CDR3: TGTGCCAGCTCACCGAACTGGACGAGCACTGAAGCTTTCTTT. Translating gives CASSPNWTSTEAFF.

The CDR3 nucleotides are TGTGCCAGCAGCCCCGAGGGGAGGGTCTCACCCCTCCACTTT. As protein: CASSPEGRVSPLHF. The chain combines TRBV14 with TRBJ1-6; tentative D call: TRBD1 (5 bases). The ends were cut back, 4 bases at V and 10 bases at J, with 14 bases in the middle. Looked up from germline, CDR1 is SGHDN and CDR2 is FVKESK. The CDR3 extends over 14 amino acids.

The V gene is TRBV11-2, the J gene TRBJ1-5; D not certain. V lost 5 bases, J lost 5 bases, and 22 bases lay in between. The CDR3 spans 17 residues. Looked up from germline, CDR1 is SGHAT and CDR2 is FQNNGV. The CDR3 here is CASSAPLGPGFDQPQHF. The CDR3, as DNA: TGTGCCAGCAGCGCGCCCCTGGGTCCCGGGTTCGATCAGCCCCAGCATTTT.

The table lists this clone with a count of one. The CDR3: CASSSYGGLSPPSGNTIYF. DNA for the CDR3: TGTGCCAGTAGTTCGTACGGGGGGCTGTCCCCACCATCTGGAAACACCATATATTTT. The V and J genes are TRBV19 and TRBJ1-3; TRBD1 is a possible D gene (6 bases). V gave up 5 bases and J gave up 1 base, with 24 bases separating them. The CDR3 consists of 19 residues. The germline V gene has CDR1 LNHDA and CDR2 SQIVND (reference sequence).